This TCR beta chain was recovered during a study of T-cell memory formation after mild COVID-19. Study findings and constraints: Memory cells collected pre-infection included some clones that later responded, suggesting cross-reactive memory joined.

TCRdb reprocessed the 5' RACE reads with MiXCR, giving one entry per CDR3 protein. The table has 350,000 to 550,000 distinct CDR3 sequences, roughly 18% seen once. J was trimmed by 1 base and V by 1 base; bases with no gene match: 7. Germline CDR1 reads MGHRA; CDR2 reads YSYEKL. The CDR3 is 17 amino acids. Note on this clonotype: Its antigen remains unknown.

This receptor was taken from a man younger than 30 who had mild COVID-19 (a few samples of this study predate the infection). Cell type and time point are not known. The sequencing sample was made of PBMCs or a T cell subset sorted from them (not recorded which). The chain is built from TRBV4-1 and TRBJ2-1, with TRBD1 matching 7 bases. The CDR3 sequence: CASSQGSRGLSYNEQFF. The CDR3, as DNA: TGCGCCAGCAGCCAAGGTTCAAGGGGGCTATCCTACAATGAGCAGTTCTTC.